The source of this TCR beta chain is a study of T-cell memory formation after mild COVID-19 (dated by TCRdb to the early 2020s). With regard to the full study: TCR sequence clusters from the two donors were found to be largely donor specific. Longitudinal TCRalpha and TCRbeta repertoire sequencing tracked T-cell clones expanding and contracting after mild COVID-19 in a couple of donors. The cohort comprised two young, previously healthy adult volunteers, one female and one male.

The listed sequencing device is Illumina NovaSeq 6000. TCRalpha and TCRbeta cDNA libraries were constructed by 5'RACE with constant-segment primers, with sample barcodes and unique molecular identifiers being introduced. Trizol reagent was used to extract RNA from every sample. Library amplification was performed in two PCR steps, and a second sample barcode and Illumina TruSeq adapters were introduced in the second step. Libraries were sequenced on an Illumina NovaSeq with 2 x 150 bp paired-end reads. Per the original workflow: Demultiplexing of reads and collapsing into UMI-guided consensus sequences were performed with migec v1.2.7. Using mixcr v2.1.11, UMI consensuses were aligned to TRA and TRB V and J templates and then assembled into clonotypes. A clonotype was counted as expanded or contracted only if both edgeR and NoisET called the change significant, with noise models trained on biological replicates. edgeR calls used a false discovery rate-adjusted p below 0.01 and a log2 fold-change threshold of 1. As an exploratory analysis of dynamics, PCA with hierarchical clustering was applied to max-normalized trajectories of the 1000 most abundant clonotypes. Separately sequenced CD4+ and CD8+ repertoires were used to assign a CD4 or CD8 phenotype to each responding clone. TCRdb took the public reads, trimmed them with fastp at Q25, ran MiXCR for clone calling and kept in-frame beta chains. Every distinct CDR3 protein forms one entry, paired with its most common genes and DNA. In this record, the V and J calls reflect TCRdb's handling and not the investigators' own analysis. The sample yields about 190,000 distinct CDR3 sequences; roughly a tenth were counted once. Under 3.5% of the sample goes to the ten largest clones.

What the research found in general, with its limitations: Some responding clones were detected in pre-infection memory, suggesting pre-existing cross-reactive memory T cells joined the SARS-CoV-2 response. Only a couple of mild cases were covered by the study, and larger cohorts that include severe cases with pre-infection samples were considered necessary. Contracting CD4+ clones were found mainly in CM and EM memory subsets, while CD8+ clones were enriched in EMRA. Whether the second-wave clones peaking on day 37 were SARS-CoV-2 specific was not confirmed. Balanced CD4/CD8 phenotypes were observed for clones contracting from day 15 to 85, whereas a bias towards CD4+ was observed for a second wave of clones expanding from day 15 to 37.

PBMCs were isolated by Ficoll-Paque density gradient centrifugation. The CDR3 covers 15 residues, taking in both the cysteine and the phenylalanine. Only the CDR3 part of the read is kept: 45 bases, read in frame from the first base. CDR1 and CDR2, looked up from the germline V gene, are SNHLY and FYNNEI. Relative to germline, V is missing 6 bases and J is missing 7 bases, with 7 bases of the junction outside any gene match. On this clonotype itself: What antigen it recognizes has not been identified. The record has no base qualities; no much larger clone is one base away.

The clonotype originates from a man between 18 and 35 years old who had mild COVID-19 (a few samples of this study predate the infection). The sample titles of this study are shuffled in the database, so cell type and time point are left out; the donor was told from shared clones. The sample comprised PBMCs or a T cell subset sorted from them (not recorded which). The chain is encoded by TRBV2 joined to TRBJ1-5; the junction holds 12 bases that match TRBD1. The CDR3: CASSAGTGGGQPQHF. The base sequence is TGTGCCAGCAGCGCCGGGACAGGGGGCGGCCAGCCCCAGCATTTT.